Below, 31 T cell receptor beta chains from the same sample are listed, as sequenced in a study of cytomegalovirus exposure and HLA in healthy donors. Data came from immunoSEQ multiplex PCR; TCRdb stores just in-frame clones and leaves some out. The table has around 120,000 clones, approximately 91% seen once. The specimen was PBMCs. The receptors were gathered from a man aged 18-30 years in good health and CMV-seropositive.

The chain carries TRBV11-2 and TRBJ1-2, with 8 bases aligning to TRBD1. Germline V gene lookup returns CDR1 SGHAT and CDR2 FQNNGV. This CDR3 spans 14 amino acids. Trimming cost V 2 bases and J 8 bases; bases outside gene matches: 7. DNA for the CDR3: TGTGCCAGCAGCTTACTGTCAGGGGGCAGGGGCTACACCTTC. It is translated as CASSLLSGGRGYTF.

This sequence joins TRBV6-1 and TRBJ2-4, with a possible D match to TRBD1 (6 bases). Per germline, CDR1 MNHNS and CDR2 SASEGT. With 6 bases removed from V and 6 bases from J, the gap between germline ends came to 18 bases. The CDR3 runs 15 residues. The CDR3 sequence is CASSGQYRPPNIQYF. The CDR3 coding sequence is TGTGCCAGCAGCGGACAGTATAGGCCCCCAAACATTCAGTACTTC.

The chain couples TRBV7-9 to TRBJ1-2; TRBD1 is a possible D gene (5 bases). With 8 bases removed from V and 2 bases from J, the gap between germline ends came to 15 bases. Germline CDR1 reads SEHNR; CDR2 reads FQNEAQ (reference sequence). The CDR3 has 14 residues. The CDR3 DNA follows: TGTGCCAGCCAAGGGAGGGACCAAAACTATGGCTACACCTTC. Translating it yields CASQGRDQNYGYTF.

J is TRBJ2-2 and V is TRBV6-5, with no clear D. Trimming removed 6 bases from V and 4 bases from J, with 15 bases in between. This CDR3 comprises 15 residues. In germline, CDR1 is MNHEY, CDR2 SVGAGI. The CDR3 region is CASRLRPLGTGELFF. CDR3 nucleotide sequence: TGTGCCAGCAGGCTCAGGCCCCTCGGCACCGGGGAGCTGTTTTTT.

The chain carries TRBV7-2 and TRBJ2-7; 8 nucleotides align to TRBD2. CDR1 and CDR2 (germline): SGHTA, FQGNSA. V shed 6 bases, J shed 2 bases, and the junction held 6 bases outside the gene matches. The CDR3 totals 14 residues. This chain's CDR3 is CASSSPGLAYEQYF. DNA of the CDR3: TGTGCCAGCAGTTCTCCGGGACTAGCCTACGAGCAGTACTTC.

The chain carries TRBV29-1 and TRBJ1-1; maybe TRBD1 (5 bases). V was clipped by 5 bases and J by 1 base, with 8 bases between them. Germline values: CDR1 SQVTM, CDR2 ANQGSEA. The CDR3 runs 12 residues. In nucleotides, the CDR3 is TGCAGCGTTAACAGGAAGAACACTGAAGCTTTCTTT. This encodes CSVNRKNTEAFF. Looking up the rest from reference TRBV29-1 and TRBJ1-1 gives the full variable domain: SAVISQKPSRDICQRGTSLTIQCQVDSQVTMMFWYRQQPGQSLTLIATANQGSEATYESGFVIDKFPISRPNLTFSTLTVSNMSPEDSSIYLCSVNRKNTEAFFGQGTRLTVV.

Concerning this clone: This sample includes further DNA sequences coding for the same CDR3. The CDR3 sequence is CASSLASGGTDTQYF. CDR3 in DNA: TGCGCCAGCAGCTTGGCCTCGGGGGGCACAGATACGCAGTATTTT. The chain is built from TRBV5-1 and TRBJ2-3; D perhaps matches TRBD2 (6 bases). Germline CDR1 is SGHRS and CDR2 is YFSETQ. The CDR3 sequence is 15 residues long. Trimming pared 0 bases from V and 1 base from J, leaving 9 bases between.

The rearrangement joins TRBV11-2 to TRBJ2-7; TRBD1 might be the D (6 bases). The germline gives CDR1 SGHAT, CDR2 FQNNGV. The CDR3 has 14 residues. Trimming removed 6 bases at V and 2 bases at J, with 14 bases between. The CDR3 is CASSSGTPTYEQYF. The CDR3 DNA sequence: TGTGCCAGCAGTTCCGGGACACCAACCTACGAGCAGTACTTC.

The rearrangement joins TRBV6-4 to TRBJ2-2; 11 positions agree with TRBD1. CDR1 is MRHNA, CDR2 SNTAGT, per germline. The CDR3 length is 16 residues. V shed 0 bases and J 4 bases; nucleotides not matched to a gene: 1. CDR3 nucleotides: TGTGCCAGCAGTGACTCGGGGACAGGGGGCACCGGGGAGCTGTTTTTT. It is translated as CASSDSGTGGTGELFF.

The V and J genes are TRBV11-1 and TRBJ2-7; 8 nucleotides line up with TRBD1. Germline V gene data show CDR1 as SGHAT and CDR2 as FQDESV (reference sequence). V dropped 6 bases and J dropped 0; count of bases not matched to a gene: 7. CDR3 length: 15 amino acids. The CDR3 is CASSDGQGDSYEQYF. The CDR3 nucleotides are TGTGCCAGCAGTGACGGACAGGGAGACTCCTACGAGCAGTACTTC. The entire variable domain, with the rest obtained from reference TRBV11-1 and TRBJ2-7, is as follows: EAEVAQSPRYKITEKSQAVAFWCDPISGHATLYWYRQILGQGPELLVQFQDESVVDDSQLPKDRFSAERLKGVDSTLKIQPAELGDSAMYLCASSDGQGDSYEQYFGPGTRLTVT.

This clone was counted a single time. The rearrangement uses TRBV9 and TRBJ2-3, with 13 nucleotides matching TRBD2. After removal of 4 bases from V and 1 base from J, the junction contained 27 bases not matched to a gene. Germline V CDR1 and CDR2: SGDLS, YYNGEE. This CDR3 has 24 residues. The CDR3 DNA is TGTGCCAGCAGCTCTCCCGGGGGACTAGCGGGGAGCCTAGCGGAGGAGGGGCGCACAGATACGCAGTATTTT. Translating gives CASSSPGGLAGSLAEEGRTDTQYF.

The chain joins TRBV5-1 to TRBJ1-1; D perhaps matches TRBD1 (5 bases). The CDR3 has 16 residues. V dropped 4 bases and J dropped 4 bases, with 20 bases sitting between them. Germline V gene sequence: CDR1 SGHRS, CDR2 YFSETQ. The CDR3 DNA sequence: TGCGCCAGCAGCCCGGTGGTTGGGGGGGGACCCACTGAAGCTTTCTTT. Protein product: CASSPVVGGGPTEAFF.

This chain links TRBV18 with TRBJ2-1; 10 bases agree with TRBD2. Germline assignment: CDR1 KGHSH and CDR2 LQKENI. J gave up 4 bases and V 2 bases, and 5 bases lay outside the gene matches. This CDR3 region has 16 residues. This chain's CDR3 is CASSPASGGYYNEQFF. CDR3 sequence (DNA): TGTGCCAGCTCACCAGCTAGCGGGGGCTATTACAATGAGCAGTTCTTC.

This chain connects TRBV2 to TRBJ2-7, with TRBD2 matching 7 bases. Germline CDR1 reads SNHLY; CDR2 reads FYNNEI. J lost 4 bases, V lost 3 bases, and 9 bases had no gene match. The CDR3 contains 15 residues. Written as DNA, the CDR3 is TGTGCCAGCAGTGAGGTCGGGGGGTCCTATTACGAGCAGTACTTC. This translates into CASSEVGGSYYEQYF. Together with reference TRBV2 and TRBJ2-7, the CDR3 gives the full variable domain: EPEVTQTPSHQVTQMGQEVILRCVPISNHLYFYWYRQILGQKVEFLVSFYNNEISEKSEIFDDQFSVERPDGSNFTLKIRSTKLEDSAMYFCASSEVGGSYYEQYFGPGTRLTVT.

The chain links TRBV28 to TRBJ1-4, with D hard to call. Germline CDR1 and CDR2: MDHEN and SYDVKM. The CDR3 is 12 residues long. The V end lost 7 bases, the J end lost 6 bases, and 9 bases lay between the germline ends. The CDR3 sequence is CASTRHDEKLFF. CDR3 nucleotides: TGTGCCAGCACCCGACACGATGAAAAACTGTTTTTT.

This rearrangement joins TRBV15 to TRBJ2-3, with D maybe TRBD2 (6 bases). V lost 5 bases, J lost 2 bases, and 14 bases lay in between. This CDR3 contains 15 residues. The germline gives CDR1 LNHNV, CDR2 YYDKDF (reference sequence). The CDR3 loop reads CATSRDSDSTDTQYF. For the CDR3, the DNA is TGTGCCACCAGCCGGGACTCTGATTCCACAGATACGCAGTATTTT.

This clone came up once. J is TRBJ1-1 and V is TRBV7-2; TRBD1 aligns across 7 bases. CDR1 is SGHTA and CDR2 is FQGNSA in the germline V gene. Trimming cost V 5 bases and J 4 bases; bases outside gene matches: 10. This CDR3 is built from 15 residues. Here the CDR3 reads CASSLKPSGGTEAFF. Here the CDR3 DNA reads TGTGCCAGCAGCCTTAAACCCTCAGGGGGCACTGAAGCTTTCTTT.

This chain links TRBV4-1 with TRBJ1-1, with D possibly being TRBD1 (5 bases). This CDR3 contains 13 residues. Germline CDR1 reads MGHRA; CDR2 reads YSYEKL. Between the trimmed V and J ends, which lost 5 bases and 5 bases, there was a span of 12 bases. CDR3 sequence (DNA): TGCGCCAGCAGCTCGGGGGGGAAGACTGAAGCTTTCTTT. Encoded protein: CASSSGGKTEAFF.

DNA of the CDR3: TGTGCCAGCAGCCTGGCGGGGGAGCCGTATGGCTACACCTTC. This translates into CASSLAGEPYGYTF. The chain carries TRBV5-4 and TRBJ1-2; D may be TRBD1 (5 bases). V was cut by 4 bases and J by 5 bases, with 15 bases left in between. The V gene's germline CDR1 is SGHNT and CDR2 YYREEE (reference sequence). CDR3 length equals 14 residues.

The J gene is TRBJ1-2, the V gene TRBV7-2, with D possibly matching TRBD1 (5 bases). Germline V gives CDR1 SGHTA, CDR2 FQGNSA. The V end was cut by 5 bases, the J end by 7 bases, with 17 bases between. The CDR3 loop spans 14 amino acids. CDR3 sequence reads: CASSPGLFKGGYTF. In DNA, the CDR3 is TGTGCCAGCAGCCCGGGACTATTTAAGGGTGGCTACACCTTC.

The V gene is TRBV30, the J gene TRBJ2-1; 11 bases are shared with TRBD2. Germline CDR1 and CDR2: GTSNPN and SVGIG (reference sequence). The CDR3 is 16 residues long. Trimming took 1 base from V and 2 from J; bases not matched to a gene: 4. This CDR3 reads CAWSGMTSGAYNEQFF. CDR3 bases: TGTGCCTGGAGTGGGATGACTAGCGGGGCCTACAATGAGCAGTTCTTC. The variable domain in full, with the rest retrieved from reference TRBV30 and TRBJ2-1, is SQTIHQWPATLVQPVGSPLSLECTVEGTSNPNLYWYRQAAGRGLQLLFYSVGIGQISSEVPQNLSASRPQDRQFILSSKKLLLSDSGFYLCAWSGMTSGAYNEQFFGPGTRLTVL.

The gene calls are TRBV5-6 and TRBJ1-5, with a possible D match to TRBD1 (6 bases). The CDR3 totals 17 residues. From germline, CDR1 is SGHDT and CDR2 YYEEEE. V was clipped by 5 bases and J by 1 base, with 19 bases between them. The CDR3 DNA sequence: TGTGCCAGCAGTTTAACCAACAGGGTGAAAAGCAATCAGCCCCAGCATTTT. It codes for CASSLTNRVKSNQPQHF. The entire variable domain, with the rest obtained from reference TRBV5-6 and TRBJ1-5, is as follows: DAGVTQSPTHLIKTRGQQVTLRCSPKSGHDTVSWYQQALGQGPQFIFQYYEEEERQRGNFPDRFSGHQFPNYSSELNVNALLLGDSALYLCASSLTNRVKSNQPQHFGDGTRLSIL.

The V call is TRBV10-3, the J call TRBJ2-7, with 9 bases identical to TRBD1. Germline CDR1 is ENHRY and CDR2 is SYGVKD. This CDR3 comprises 15 residues. V shed 6 bases and J 7 bases; nucleotides not matched to a gene: 13. The CDR3 DNA follows: TGTGCCATCAGCGATCCAGGGACAGGGCCTGAGGAGCAGTACTTC. Translating it yields CAISDPGTGPEEQYF.

The J gene is TRBJ1-1, the V gene TRBV9, with D possibly matching TRBD1 (5 bases). This CDR3 has 15 amino acids. CDR1 and CDR2 (germline): SGDLS, YYNGEE. The ends were cut back, 4 bases at V and 1 base at J, with 14 bases in the middle. CDR3 residues: CASSRGRQTNTEAFF. CDR3 in DNA: TGTGCCAGCAGCCGGGGGAGACAAACGAACACTGAAGCTTTCTTT.

This clone has just one count. This sequence joins TRBV11-2 and TRBJ1-1; perhaps TRBD1 as D (6 bases). Trimming stripped 7 bases from V and 6 bases from J, with 15 bases between. CDR3 length: 13 residues. Germline values: CDR1 SGHAT, CDR2 FQNNGV. CDR3 sequence (DNA): TGTGCCAGCACCCTGGGGGGGCAATCTGAAGCTTTCTTT. Its translation is CASTLGGQSEAFF.

The chain employs TRBV11-2 and TRBJ1-4; TRBD1 aligns across 9 bases. Germline CDR1 SGHAT, CDR2 FQNNGV. Unmatched junction bases numbered 4, after V lost 5 bases and J lost 6 bases. The CDR3 has 14 residues. The CDR3 DNA sequence: TGTGCCAGCAGCCCTGACAGGGGGTATGAAAAACTGTTTTTT. Its protein is CASSPDRGYEKLFF.

The CDR3, as DNA: TGTGCCAGCAGCCCCCTAGACAGGATGAACACTGAAGCTTTCTTT. As protein: CASSPLDRMNTEAFF. The J gene is TRBJ1-1, the V gene TRBV7-6; TRBD1 might be the D (6 bases). Trimming cost V 5 bases and J 0 bases, with 13 bases left between them. The germline gives CDR1 SGHVS, CDR2 FNYEAQ. The CDR3 consists of 15 residues.

CDR3 loop: CASSLGGGSTDTQYF. The DNA for the CDR3 is TGTGCCAGCAGCTTGGGCGGGGGTAGCACAGATACGCAGTATTTT. The chain links TRBV5-4 to TRBJ2-3; TRBD2 matches 7 bases. The CDR3 is 15 amino acids. The trim removed 0 bases at V and 0 bases at J, leaving 1 base unmatched. Germline V gives CDR1 SGHNT, CDR2 YYREEE (reference sequence).

The J gene is TRBJ2-7, the V gene TRBV2; 9 bases fit TRBD1. The V gene's germline CDR1 is SNHLY and CDR2 FYNNEI. V lost 6 bases to trimming and J lost 5 bases; unmatched junction nucleotides: 20. CDR3 length: 18 amino acids. This CDR3 is CASSYSAGTGSRLDEQYF. For the CDR3, the DNA is TGTGCCAGCAGCTATTCCGCCGGGACAGGGAGTAGGTTGGACGAGCAGTACTTC.

The rearrangement links TRBV7-9 to TRBJ2-7; perhaps TRBD1 as D (5 bases). The V gene's germline CDR1 is SEHNR and CDR2 FQNEAQ (reference sequence). With 1 base removed from V and 1 base from J, the gap between germline ends came to 11 bases. The CDR3 is 15 amino acids. CDR3: CASSLEQGISYEQYF. CDR3 coding DNA: TGTGCCAGCAGCTTAGAGCAGGGTATATCCTACGAGCAGTACTTC.

This chain uses TRBV18 with TRBJ1-6, with 8 bases aligning to TRBD1. Germline V gene lookup returns CDR1 KGHSH and CDR2 LQKENI. This CDR3 has 14 residues. The J segment lost 8 bases and the V segment lost 6 bases, leaving 6 bases of the junction unmatched. Here the CDR3 DNA reads TGTGCCAGCTCCCAAGGACAGGGATATTCACCCCTCCACTTT. Its translation is CASSQGQGYSPLHF.